The 31 T cell receptor beta chains presented below share a single source sample, sequenced in a study of blood T cell repertoires in COVID-19. The data were produced by immunoSEQ multiplex PCR, yet TCRdb's version contains in-frame clones alone and is incomplete. The sample carries about 83,000 clones, 80% to 90% recorded once. Input material: peripheral blood. The receptors shown here come from an elderly woman with acute or convalescent COVID-19.

The gene calls are TRBV6-5 and TRBJ1-1; TRBD1 might be the D (6 bases). This CDR3 is built from 13 residues. Germline assignment: CDR1 MNHEY and CDR2 SVGAGI. V was pared by 11 bases and J by 4 bases, with 17 bases between. Written as DNA, the CDR3 is TGTGCCGTCATGGTGGGGGCGGCCACTGAAGCTTTCTTT. Its translation: CAVMVGAATEAFF.

This clone was observed a handful of times. The chain links TRBV14 to TRBJ1-1; D gene unclear. Germline lookup yields CDR1 SGHDN and CDR2 FVKESK. Trimming took off 4 bases at V and 8 bases at J, with 17 bases between the two ends. The CDR3 is made up of 14 amino acids. The CDR3, as DNA: TGTGCCAGCAGCCCCCGCTTTGATTCAGTAGAAGCTTTCTTT. It specifies CASSPRFDSVEAFF.

This chain uses TRBV6-5 with TRBJ1-2, with 10 bases aligning to TRBD1. Germline trimming cut 6 bases from V and 8 bases from J; bases unmatched to any gene: 9. Per the germline V gene, CDR1 is MNHEY and CDR2 is SVGAGI. CDR3 size: 14 residues. The CDR3 protein is CASRLRDRGGGYTF. CDR3 bases: TGTGCCAGCAGACTCCGGGACAGGGGAGGAGGCTACACCTTC.

V is TRBV19 and J is TRBJ2-7; 7 nucleotides line up with TRBD1. The CDR3 is 15 amino acids. Trimming at V came to 6 bases and at J to 0 bases, leaving 8 bases not matched to a gene. Germline V gene lookup returns CDR1 LNHDA and CDR2 SQIVND (reference sequence). The CDR3 is CASSINRGSSYEQYF. The CDR3 DNA reads as TGTGCCAGTAGCATTAACAGGGGAAGCTCCTACGAGCAGTACTTC. Filled out from reference TRBV19 and TRBJ2-7, the complete variable domain reads DGGITQSPKYLFRKEGQNVTLSCEQNLNHDAMYWYRQDPGQGLRLIYYSQIVNDFQKGDIAEGYSVSREKKESFPLTVTSAQKNPTAFYLCASSINRGSSYEQYFGPGTRLTVT.

V and J are TRBV2 and TRBJ1-6; the match to TRBD1 covers 7 bases. V lost 7 bases, J lost 7 bases, and 10 bases stayed unmatched. Germline loops: CDR1 SNHLY, CDR2 FYNNEI. The CDR3 is made up of 15 amino acids. CDR3 DNA sequence: TGTGCCAGCATTACTATGACAGGGTTAAATTCACCCCTCCACTTT. The encoded protein is CASITMTGLNSPLHF.

V usage is TRBV21-1 and J usage is TRBJ2-1; the table's D call of TRBD2 was not tested on the DNA. TRBV21-1 counts as a pseudogene. The CDR3 loop spans 17 amino acids. The CDR3 is CASSKRTATSAVNEQFF. DNA for the CDR3: TGTGCCAGCAGCAAACGGACAGCCACTAGCGCGGTCAATGAGCAGTTCTTC.

The chain combines TRBV30 with TRBJ1-5, with D possibly being TRBD1 (5 bases). This CDR3 spans 16 amino acids. Per germline, CDR1 GTSNPN and CDR2 SVGIG (reference sequence). Trimming removed 2 bases from V and 4 bases from J, with 18 bases in between. The CDR3 nucleotides are TGTGCCTGGAGTCAAACCTGGGCAGGGCGGAATCAGCCCCAGCATTTT. Translated: CAWSQTWAGRNQPQHF.

The rearrangement uses TRBV27 and TRBJ1-2, with a weak D call TRBD1 (6 bases). V lost 8 bases and J 4 bases, leaving 17 bases between the germline ends. CDR3 length equals 14 residues. Germline V gives CDR1 MNHEY, CDR2 SMNVEV (reference sequence). CDR3 amino acids: CASRPFTGSYGYTF. The CDR3 DNA reads as TGTGCCAGCCGGCCTTTCACAGGGTCCTATGGCTACACCTTC.

A word on this clone: Within the sample, other DNA sequences also encode this same CDR3. The chain recombines TRBV15 with TRBJ1-4; tentative D call: TRBD1 (6 bases). CDR3 size: 14 residues. Trimming cost V 0 bases and J 7 bases, with 9 bases left between them. Germline V gene lookup returns CDR1 LNHNV and CDR2 YYDKDF (reference sequence). CDR3 residues: CATSRDRGAEKLFF. The CDR3 coding sequence is TGTGCCACCAGCAGAGATCGGGGGGCTGAAAAACTGTTTTTT.

This rearrangement joins TRBV3-1 (or the pseudogene TRBV3-2) to TRBJ2-7; perhaps TRBD2 as D (5 bases). V lost 4 bases and J lost 6, with 13 bases in between. Germline lookup yields CDR1 LGHDT and CDR2 YNNKEL (reference sequence). The CDR3 has 13 amino acids. This chain's CDR3 is CASSRLRSGEQYF. DNA of the CDR3: TGTGCCAGCAGCCGCCTCAGGAGCGGCGAGCAGTACTTC.

This rearrangement joins TRBV30 to TRBJ2-5, with 7 bases lining up with TRBD1. Germline CDR1 and CDR2: GTSNPN and SVGIG (reference sequence). V dropped 1 base and J dropped 2; count of bases not matched to a gene: 13. The CDR3 loop spans 17 amino acids. The CDR3 sequence: CAWSEGLGTAKQETQYF. The CDR3 DNA is TGTGCCTGGAGTGAGGGGCTCGGGACAGCAAAGCAAGAGACCCAGTACTTC.

The chain is built from TRBV6-6 and TRBJ1-3; no clear D. The CDR3 contains 12 residues. V was trimmed by 9 bases and J by 0 bases, leaving 6 bases between them. CDR1 MNHNY and CDR2 SVGAGI come from the germline V gene (reference sequence). The CDR3 DNA is TGTGCCAGTCATTTCTCTGGAAACACCATATATTTT. Its translation is CASHFSGNTIYF.

This clone was counted once. The chain uses TRBV4-3 and TRBJ1-1; D not resolved. Germline loops: CDR1 LGHNA, CDR2 YSLEER. V lost 0 bases and J lost 9, with 20 bases in between. The CDR3 totals 16 residues. For the CDR3, the DNA is TGCGCCAGCAGCCAAGATATTTTCGGAGTCCTACCCAAAGCTTTCTTT. The encoded protein is CASSQDIFGVLPKAFF.

The V gene is TRBV6-5, the J gene TRBJ1-1, with no clear D. The germline V and J ends were trimmed by 0 bases and 5 bases, with 10 bases remaining between them. CDR1 MNHEY and CDR2 SVGAGI come from the germline V gene. The CDR3 spans 14 residues. CDR3 DNA sequence: TGTGCCAGCAGTTACTCAACTCATCGGACTGAAGCTTTCTTT. As protein: CASSYSTHRTEAFF.

V is TRBV7-2 and J is TRBJ1-4; tentatively, D is TRBD1 (5 bases). The length of the CDR3 is 13 residues. From germline, CDR1 is SGHTA and CDR2 FQGNSA. Trimming left V 5 bases short and J 6 bases short, with 10 bases between. Written as DNA, the CDR3 is TGTGCCAGCAGCCGGGACTGGGATGAAAAACTGTTTTTT. It codes for CASSRDWDEKLFF.

The gene calls are TRBV30 and TRBJ1-2; possible D gene TRBD1, 6 bases. This CDR3 region has 12 residues. Germline V lookup: CDR1 GTSNPN, CDR2 SVGIG (reference sequence). Trimming took 2 bases from V and 5 from J, leaving 9 bases between them. The DNA of the CDR3 is TGTGCCTGGAGTTCGCAGGGGTATGGCTACACCTTC. Translation: CAWSSQGYGYTF.

CDR3 residues: CASSFRDSLTDTQYF. CDR3 coding DNA: TGTGCCAGCAGCTTCCGGGACTCGCTCACAGATACGCAGTATTTT. J is TRBJ2-3 and V is TRBV11-3; perhaps TRBD2 as D (6 bases). Per germline, CDR1 SGHNT and CDR2 YENEEA. The CDR3 spans 15 residues. Trimming took off 3 bases at V and 2 bases at J, with 12 bases between the two ends.

This chain connects TRBV2 to TRBJ1-1; D gene unclear. The germline CDR1 and CDR2 sequences are SNHLY and FYNNEI. Trimming took 2 bases from V and 1 from J, leaving 8 bases between them. The CDR3 runs 14 residues. The CDR3 is CASSERGGNTEAFF. In DNA form, the CDR3 reads TGTGCCAGCAGTGAACGGGGAGGGAACACTGAAGCTTTCTTT.

This chain connects TRBV9 to TRBJ2-3, with 9 positions matching TRBD2. The CDR3 runs to 16 residues. Germline CDR1 and CDR2: SGDLS and YYNGEE. V trimming: 0 bases; J trimming: 7 bases; junction bases outside the gene matches: 9. CDR3 coding DNA: TGTGCCAGCAGCGTAGCAGGGGCGGGGGGGCAAAATACGCAGTATTTT. Protein: CASSVAGAGGQNTQYF.

The V and J genes are TRBV7-9 and TRBJ1-5; D gene ambiguous. V was pared by 1 base and J by 0 bases, with 4 bases between. The CDR3 totals 14 residues. In germline, CDR1 is SEHNR, CDR2 FQNEAQ (reference sequence). In DNA form, the CDR3 reads TGTGCCAGCAGCTTAGGTCATAGCAATCAGCCCCAGCATTTT. Protein: CASSLGHSNQPQHF.

J is TRBJ2-7 and V is TRBV19; TRBD2 might be the D (6 bases). The V end was cut by 1 base, the J end by 5 bases, with 15 bases between. Looked up from germline, CDR1 is LNHDA and CDR2 is SQIVND (reference sequence). CDR3 size: 15 residues. This chain's CDR3 is CASSIGRRAPHEQYF. In DNA, the CDR3 is TGTGCCAGTAGTATAGGGAGGAGGGCCCCCCACGAGCAGTACTTC.

V and J are TRBV6-5 and TRBJ1-5; 8 bases align to TRBD1. After removal of 6 bases from V and 2 bases from J, the junction contained 6 bases not matched to a gene. Germline-derived CDR1 and CDR2 are MNHEY and SVGAGI. The CDR3 is made up of 15 amino acids. CDR3 DNA sequence: TGTGCCAGCAGGGGGACAGGCGGGGGCAATCAGCCCCAGCATTTT. It is translated as CASRGTGGGNQPQHF.

The rearrangement joins TRBV18 to TRBJ1-2; 7 nucleotides line up with TRBD1. Looked up from germline, CDR1 is KGHSH and CDR2 is LQKENI. With 2 bases clipped from V and 5 bases from J, the junction kept 2 bases outside the gene matches. This CDR3 has 13 amino acids. The CDR3 DNA reads TGTGCCAGCTCACCAGACAGGGAATATGGCTACACCTTC. Translating gives CASSPDREYGYTF.

The chain combines TRBV11-2 with TRBJ2-7; D is ambiguous. This CDR3 has 13 residues. Germline CDR1 is SGHAT and CDR2 is FQNNGV. The ends were cut back, 6 bases at V and 6 bases at J, with 15 bases in the middle. The CDR3 sequence: CASSLSAATEQYF. As DNA, the CDR3 is TGTGCCAGCAGTTTAAGCGCAGCTACCGAGCAGTACTTC.

This clone was observed a few times. V and J are TRBV11-3 and TRBJ2-4; D not certain. The CDR3 covers 13 residues. The germline V gene encodes CDR1 SGHNT and CDR2 YENEEA. The ends were cut back, 1 base at V and 6 bases at J, with 7 bases in the middle. CDR3 sequence reads: CASSLVSGNIQYF. For the CDR3, the DNA is TGTGCCAGCAGCTTAGTGTCCGGAAACATTCAGTACTTC.

The genes are TRBV2 and TRBJ2-7, with TRBD2 matching over 13 bases. Trimming removed 7 bases from V and 2 bases from J; junction bases left unmatched: 8. CDR3 length: 16 amino acids. Germline values: CDR1 SNHLY, CDR2 FYNNEI. CDR3 DNA sequence: TGTGCCAGCAACGGACTAGCGGGGGCGTCTGCCTACGAGCAGTACTTC. Amino acid sequence: CASNGLAGASAYEQYF.

The chain employs TRBV12-5 and TRBJ2-3; unclear D gene. Per germline, CDR1 LGHNT and CDR2 FRNRAP. The V end lost 2 bases, the J end lost 0 bases, and 9 bases lay between the germline ends. This CDR3 has 15 amino acids. CDR3 bases: TGTGCTAGTGGTTTGAATACCGGTAGCACAGATACGCAGTATTTT. It codes for CASGLNTGSTDTQYF.

V and J are TRBV9 and TRBJ2-5; 8 bases map to TRBD2. Germline-derived CDR1 and CDR2 are SGDLS and YYNGEE. CDR3 length: 16 residues. The V and J ends lost 0 bases and 5 bases, in that order; junction bases with no gene match: 9. For the CDR3, the DNA is TGTGCCAGCAGCGTAGTGAGCGGGAGTTCGTTGGAGACCCAGTACTTC. Its protein is CASSVVSGSSLETQYF.

This clone was recorded a few times. The chain is built from TRBV19 and TRBJ2-2, with D uncertain. Germline V CDR1 and CDR2: LNHDA, SQIVND (reference sequence). The CDR3 has 14 residues. V was trimmed by 0 bases and J by 5 bases, leaving 7 bases between them. CDR3 residues: CASSIDDGTGELFF. The DNA for the CDR3 is TGTGCCAGTAGTATAGATGACGGGACCGGGGAGCTGTTTTTT.

The CDR3 DNA is TGTGCCAGCAGCCTTGCAGGGCCCAACGAGCAGTACTTC. It specifies CASSLAGPNEQYF. The rearrangement joins TRBV7-9 to TRBJ2-7, with D perhaps matching TRBD1 (5 bases). The V end was cut by 5 bases, the J end by 5 bases, with 13 bases between. This CDR3 comprises 13 residues. Germline values: CDR1 SEHNR, CDR2 FQNEAQ (reference sequence). Supplemented by reference TRBV7-9 and TRBJ2-7, the full variable domain reads DTGVSQNPRHKITKRGQNVTFRCDPISEHNRLYWYRQTLGQGPEFLTYFQNEAQLEKSRLLSDRFSAERPKGSFSTLEIQRTEQGDSAMYLCASSLAGPNEQYFGPGTRLTVT.

V gene TRBV6-4 combines with J gene TRBJ1-6; D is possibly TRBD1 (6 bases). V lost 6 bases to trimming and J lost 3 bases, with 9 bases between them. Germline loops: CDR1 MRHNA, CDR2 SNTAGT. The CDR3 extends over 14 amino acids. As DNA, the CDR3 is TGTGCCAGCAGAGAGACAGGCTATAATTCACCCCTCCACTTT. Its translation is CASRETGYNSPLHF.